One sample yielded the 21 T cell receptor beta chains listed below, sequenced in a study of blood T cell repertoires in COVID-19. TCRdb keeps only in-frame clones here, not all; method: immunoSEQ multiplex PCR. The top ten clones hold roughly a quarter of a sample with more than 11,000 clones, around four fifths of them seen once. Sequenced sample: peripheral blood. The receptor set was obtained from a woman between 55 and 75 years old with acute or convalescent COVID-19.

The CDR3 sequence: CASSSGETQYF. The DNA for the CDR3 is TGTGCCAGCAGCTCGGGAGAGACCCAGTACTTC. The chain is built from TRBV7-9 and TRBJ2-5; no clear D. Germline CDR1 reads SEHNR; CDR2 reads FQNEAQ (reference sequence). V lost 4 bases and J 4 bases, leaving 4 bases between the germline ends. The CDR3 is made up of 11 amino acids.

This clone was seen a handful of times. The chain uses TRBV24-1 and TRBJ2-3; 8 bases line up with TRBD1. Unmatched junction bases numbered 6, after V lost 9 bases and J lost 2 bases. Germline CDR1 reads KGHDR; CDR2 reads SFDVKD. This CDR3 region has 14 residues. CDR3 sequence reads: CATSDRVFTDTQYF. The CDR3 bases are TGTGCCACCTCGGACAGGGTATTCACAGATACGCAGTATTTT.

This clone was seen once. This chain uses TRBV27 with TRBJ2-2; 9 nucleotides match TRBD2. With 7 bases clipped from V and 3 bases from J, the junction kept 6 bases outside the gene matches. The CDR3 has 15 residues. Germline V gives CDR1 MNHEY, CDR2 SMNVEV (reference sequence). CDR3 nucleotides: TGTGCCAGCATAAAGGCTAGCGGGGACACCGGGGAGCTGTTTTTT. Encoded protein: CASIKASGDTGELFF.

This chain connects TRBV19 to TRBJ1-1; D is possibly TRBD1 (5 bases). Germline-derived CDR1 and CDR2 are LNHDA and SQIVND (reference sequence). The CDR3 is 15 amino acids. V gave up 3 bases and J gave up 1 base, with 12 bases separating them. The CDR3, as DNA: TGTGCCAGTAGTATCGTTTGGGGGGGGAACACTGAAGCTTTCTTT. Translated, it gives CASSIVWGGNTEAFF.

The chain combines TRBV5-1 with TRBJ1-2, with D maybe TRBD1 (5 bases). The CDR3 totals 13 residues. V lost 4 bases, J lost 3 bases, and 10 bases lay in between. Germline CDR1 reads SGHRS; CDR2 reads YFSETQ. As DNA, the CDR3 is TGCGCCAGCAGCCCTGACAGATACTATGGCTACACCTTC. It encodes CASSPDRYYGYTF.

This rearrangement joins TRBV7-2 to TRBJ2-2, with 8 bases lining up with TRBD2. In germline, CDR1 is SGHTA, CDR2 FQGNSA. Trimming removed 5 bases from V and 0 bases from J; junction bases left unmatched: 5. The CDR3 has 16 amino acids. CDR3 DNA: TGTGCCAGCAGCCAAAGCGGGGGCCCGAACACCGGGGAGCTGTTTTTT. Translating gives CASSQSGGPNTGELFF.

V and J are TRBV9 and TRBJ2-1; the match to TRBD1 covers 10 bases. The CDR3 covers 14 residues. CDR1 SGDLS and CDR2 YYNGEE come from the germline V gene. The J segment lost 9 bases and the V segment lost 4 bases, leaving 7 bases of the junction unmatched. In nucleotides, the CDR3 is TGTGCCAGCAGCTCCCTGGGACAGGGGACTGAGCAGTTCTTC. This encodes CASSSLGQGTEQFF.

The chain couples TRBV28 to TRBJ2-7, with 7 positions matching TRBD2. Germline CDR1 reads MDHEN; CDR2 reads SYDVKM. This CDR3 has 13 residues. V was pared by 2 bases and J by 7 bases, with 5 bases of the junction left unmatched. The CDR3, as DNA: TGTGCCAGCAGTTTAGCGGGAGCGGATGAGCAGTACTTC. It specifies CASSLAGADEQYF. The entire variable domain, with the rest obtained from reference TRBV28 and TRBJ2-7, is as follows: DVKVTQSSRYLVKRTGEKVFLECVQDMDHENMFWYRQDPGLGLRLIYFSYDVKMKEKGDIPEGYSVSREKKERFSLILESASTNQTSMYLCASSLAGADEQYFGPGTRLTVT.

The V call is TRBV20-1, the J call TRBJ2-7, with D possibly TRBD1 on 7 matching bases. V was clipped by 3 bases and J by 0 bases, with 15 bases between them. Germline V lookup: CDR1 DFQATT, CDR2 SNEGSKA (reference sequence). This CDR3 contains 15 residues. Here the CDR3 reads CSASVPGGLSYEQYF. CDR3 coding DNA: TGCAGTGCTAGTGTGCCAGGGGGACTCTCCTACGAGCAGTACTTC.

The sample holds a few counts of this clone. CDR3 sequence: CASSQSGLAGVSDTQYF. DNA of the CDR3: TGCGCCAGCAGCCAATCCGGACTAGCGGGAGTGTCAGATACGCAGTATTTT. The gene calls are TRBV4-1 and TRBJ2-3; TRBD2 matches 13 bases. CDR3 length equals 17 residues. The V gene end was trimmed by 2 bases and the J gene end by 4 bases; junction bases not matched to a gene: 6. Germline assignment: CDR1 MGHRA and CDR2 YSYEKL.

The chain joins TRBV11-2 to TRBJ1-2; 8 bases align to TRBD1. V was clipped by 3 bases and J by 7 bases; unmatched bases: 7. Germline assignment: CDR1 SGHAT and CDR2 FQNNGV. This CDR3 region has 14 residues. The CDR3 DNA follows: TGTGCCAGCAGCTTCTCGGACAGGGTGGTTGGCTACACCTTC. This encodes CASSFSDRVVGYTF.

DNA of the CDR3: TGTGCCACCAGTGATTTTCGGCAGGGTGGCACCGGGGAGCTGTTTTTT. As protein: CATSDFRQGGTGELFF. This chain uses TRBV24-1 with TRBJ2-2, with D perhaps matching TRBD1 (5 bases). V was shortened by 1 base and J by 4 bases, with 12 bases between the two germline ends. The V gene's germline CDR1 is KGHDR and CDR2 SFDVKD. The length of the CDR3 is 16 residues.

The CDR3 sequence: CASSPRTKEEFF. The CDR3 DNA is TGTGCCAGTAGTCCCCGGACTAAAGAGGAGTTCTTC. The chain has TRBV19 and TRBJ2-1, with D possibly being TRBD2 (6 bases). Germline CDR1 is LNHDA and CDR2 is SQIVND (reference sequence). There are 12 residues in the CDR3. Trimming took 5 bases from V and 14 from J, leaving 16 bases between them. Drawing the rest from reference TRBV19 and TRBJ2-1, the complete variable domain is DGGITQSPKYLFRKEGQNVTLSCEQNLNHDAMYWYRQDPGQGLRLIYYSQIVNDFQKGDIAEGYSVSREKKESFPLTVTSAQKNPTAFYLCASSPRTKEEFFGPGTRLTVL.

This clone showed up just a few times. The chain carries TRBV6-6 and TRBJ1-6; possible D gene TRBD1, 6 bases. Per the germline V gene, CDR1 is MNHNY and CDR2 is SVGAGI (reference sequence). Trimming pared 8 bases from V and 5 bases from J, leaving 13 bases between. This CDR3 has 14 amino acids. The CDR3 region is CASAWDTDNSPLHF. CDR3 DNA sequence: TGTGCCAGCGCATGGGACACCGATAATTCACCCCTCCACTTT.

The V and J genes are TRBV28 and TRBJ2-4, with TRBD1 identical over 8 bases. The V segment lost 7 bases and the J segment 1 base; nucleotides outside the gene matches: 9. The CDR3 length is 16 residues. Looked up from germline, CDR1 is MDHEN and CDR2 is SYDVKM. The CDR3 spells CASTTQGARAKNIQYF. For the CDR3, the DNA is TGTGCCAGCACCACTCAGGGGGCGCGGGCCAAAAACATTCAGTACTTC.

The rearrangement uses TRBV10-1 and TRBJ2-3, with a tentative D call TRBD1 (6 bases). Per germline, CDR1 WNHNN and CDR2 SYGVQD (reference sequence). V lost 6 bases to trimming and J lost 0 bases, with 25 bases between them. This CDR3 spans 19 amino acids. DNA of the CDR3: TGCGCCAGCAGCCTTTGGGACACTCCGTTTAACTATAGCACAGATACGCAGTATTTT. Protein product: CASSLWDTPFNYSTDTQYF.

The rearrangement uses TRBV24-1 and TRBJ1-5, with D perhaps matching TRBD1 (5 bases). CDR1 is KGHDR, CDR2 SFDVKD, per germline. Between the trimmed V and J ends, which lost 3 bases and 7 bases, there was a span of 9 bases. CDR3 length: 13 residues. The DNA for the CDR3 is TGTGCCACCAGTGATCTGGGGGGGCAGCCCCAGCATTTT. Encoded protein: CATSDLGGQPQHF.

The rearrangement joins TRBV18 to TRBJ2-1, with TRBD1 matching 7 bases. This CDR3 has 12 amino acids. The V segment lost 3 bases and the J segment 8 bases; nucleotides outside the gene matches: 1. Per germline, CDR1 KGHSH and CDR2 LQKENI. The CDR3 region is CASSPQGDEQFF. DNA for the CDR3: TGTGCCAGCTCACCGCAGGGGGATGAGCAGTTCTTC.

The CDR3: CASSIGGLVTEAFF. The CDR3 DNA reads as TGTGCCAGTAGTATCGGGGGATTAGTCACTGAAGCTTTCTTT. The rearrangement joins TRBV19 to TRBJ1-1; a weak D match, TRBD1 (5 bases). V dropped 3 bases and J dropped 4 bases, with 12 bases sitting between them. Germline CDR1 LNHDA, CDR2 SQIVND (reference sequence). This CDR3 has 14 residues.

The chain recombines TRBV6-1 with TRBJ1-4; D unresolved. V was shortened by 3 bases and J by 8 bases, with 13 bases between the two germline ends. The CDR3 spans 14 residues. Germline V gene sequence: CDR1 MNHNS, CDR2 SASEGT. As DNA, the CDR3 is TGTGCCAGCAGTGAGGGCAGCTTAGGAGAAAAACTGTTTTTT. Encoded protein: CASSEGSLGEKLFF.

This clone was counted only a few times. This sequence joins TRBV5-6 and TRBJ1-4, with a weak D call TRBD1 (6 bases). Trimming stripped 0 bases from V and 6 bases from J, with 15 bases between. The CDR3 has 16 residues. The germline gives CDR1 SGHDT, CDR2 YYEEEE. This CDR3 is CASSLATGYSDEKLFF. For the CDR3, the DNA is TGTGCCAGCAGCTTGGCCACAGGGTATAGCGATGAAAAACTGTTTTTT.